Sequencing of this TCR beta chain was carried out in a study of cytomegalovirus exposure and HLA in healthy donors. Study-wide context: Genotyping of more than 300 donors showed that about 84% belonged to the Caucasian-associated ancestry cluster. Study-wide points: Associated with cytomegalovirus, according to the listing, were some 180 TCR beta chains. Later analysis demonstrated an association between a missense DCLRE1C variant and TCR beta V- and J-gene trimming. Generally TCR sequences proved uncommon, though certain public TCRs appeared in numerous donors.

The CDR3 spans 15 residues. CDR1 is MNHEY and CDR2 is SVGAGI in the germline V gene. Trimming pared 5 bases from V and 0 bases from J, leaving 10 bases between. With 60 Vbeta and 13 Jbeta primers, the PCR was carried out. The data were produced by immunoSEQ multiplex PCR, yet TCRdb's version contains in-frame clones alone and is incomplete. The data show about 160,000 clones, approximately 72% seen once. This clone has only a few counts. Its target is not known. The specimen was PBMCs. The chain carries TRBV6-5 and TRBJ1-4; D ambiguous. The clonotype was recovered from a female donor in good health and CMV-seronegative. In nucleotides, the CDR3 is TGTGCCAGCAGTCTCCTCGGTGCAACTAATGAAAAACTGTTTTTT. It translates to CASSLLGATNEKLFF.